A selection of T cell receptor beta chains follows, all from one sample in a study of cytomegalovirus exposure and HLA in healthy donors. Clones were sequenced by immunoSEQ multiplex PCR, and TCRdb holds only the in-frame ones, with some missing. The sample contains tens of thousands of clones, roughly 90% of which appear only once. Sequenced sample: PBMCs. These receptors were collected from a woman in her late teens or twenties in good health and CMV-seronegative. Both conserved end residues are part of each CDR3. The D gene is left open where the match is weak. Size values are once, few and many counts, or a class for expanded clones, and some rows have none.

cdr3_length j_call clone_size d_call v_call cdr3_nt cdr3_aa
14 TRBJ1-1 few TRBD1 TRBV25-1 TGTGCCAGCAGAGGACAGGTTGTGTACACTGAAGCTTTCTTT CASRGQVVYTEAFF
13 TRBJ2-1 . TRBD1 TRBV29-1 TGCAGCCTCCCGGGACAGTCTTACAATGAGCAGTTCTTC CSLPGQSYNEQFF
15 TRBJ2-1 . TRBD2 TRBV7-3 TGTGCCAGCAGCTCTCTAGCGGGAGCCTACAATGAGCAGTTCTTC CASSSLAGAYNEQFF
15 TRBJ2-3 . TRBD2 TRBV7-2 TGTGCCAGCAGCCAACTTCTAGCGGACACAGATACGCAGTATTTT CASSQLLADTDTQYF
13 TRBJ2-5 . . TRBV7-9 TGTGCCAGCAGCTTCAGCGTACAAGAGACCCAGTACTTC CASSFSVQETQYF
15 TRBJ2-1 . TRBD2 TRBV7-9 TGTGCCAGCACCCTACTAGCGGGAGGGGACAATGAGCAGTTCTTC CASTLLAGGDNEQFF
16 TRBJ2-1 . TRBD2 TRBV7-2 TGTGCCAGCAGCGGAAGAAAGCGGGACCGGGGTTTTCGGCAGTTCTTC CASSGRKRDRGFRQFF
16 TRBJ2-2 . TRBD2 TRBV6-6 TGTGCCAGCAGTTACTCGAAGCGGGAGGGCACCGGGGAGCTGTTTTTT CASSYSKREGTGELFF
13 TRBJ2-5 once . TRBV30 TGTGCCTGGATTGGGGCAAACCAAGAGACCCAGTACTTC CAWIGANQETQYF
17 TRBJ1-2 . TRBD1 TRBV5-5 TGTGCCAGCAGAAATTGGTATTGGAGACAGGGGATTTTGGGCTACACCTTC CASRNWYWRQGILGYTF
16 TRBJ1-2 few TRBD1 TRBV28 TGTGCCAGCAGTTTAACGACAGGGAGAACTAACTATGGCTACACCTTC CASSLTTGRTNYGYTF
16 TRBJ2-3 . TRBD2 TRBV7-9 TGTGCCAGCAGCTCCCGACTAGCGGGAGGTTTGGATACGCAGTATTTT CASSSRLAGGLDTQYF
16 TRBJ1-6 . . TRBV27 TGTGCCAGCAGTTTTAACGGGGGATCCTATAATTCACCCCTCCACTTT CASSFNGGSYNSPLHF
13 TRBJ1-5 . TRBD1 TRBV2 TGTGCCAGCAGTGGGACAGGACATCAGCCCCAGCATTTT CASSGTGHQPQHF
17 TRBJ2-1 once TRBD2 TRBV7-3 TGTGCCAGCAGCTTGGCCTTAAGCGGGAGCTCAATCAATGAGCAGTTCTTC CASSLALSGSSINEQFF
12 TRBJ1-2 once . TRBV6-1 TGTGCCAGCCTCGACAGCAACTATGGCTACACCTTC CASLDSNYGYTF
15 TRBJ2-7 once . TRBV6-6 TGTGCCAGCAGTTACTCGGGCCAGGGAGGACGGGAGCAGTACTTC CASSYSGQGGREQYF
16 TRBJ2-3 . TRBD2 TRBV7-7 TGTGCCAGCAGCCCTCTAGCGGACCCCCTCACAGATACGCAGTATTTT CASSPLADPLTDTQYF
13 TRBJ2-7 . . TRBV11-3 TGTGCCAGCAAATACAGCCTGAATTACGAGCAGTACTTC CASKYSLNYEQYF
15 TRBJ2-2 . . TRBV18 TGTGCCAGCTCACTGGGGCAGATGAACACCGGGGAGCTGTTTTTT CASSLGQMNTGELFF
14 TRBJ2-3 . . TRBV7-3 TGTGCCAGCAGCTTGGCGGGATTGACAGATACGCAGTATTTT CASSLAGLTDTQYF
16 TRBJ2-2 . . TRBV9 TGTGCCAGCAGTCTACAGACAGGTTATAACACCGGGGAGCTGTTTTTT CASSLQTGYNTGELFF